This record looks at one T cell receptor (beta chain) sequence and its context. The CDR3 length is 16 residues. Germline V lookup: CDR1 MNHEY, CDR2 SMNVEV (reference sequence). Trimming cost V 11 bases and J 0 bases, with 19 bases left between them. This record comes from a study of blood T cell repertoires in COVID-19. Study context: Samples of COVID-19 (acute and convalescent) were obtained from the United States, Italy and Spain.

Measured with immunoSEQ multiplex PCR; TCRdb has only the in-frame clones, and not every one. The data show about 240,000 clones, 82% seen once. Sequencing used peripheral blood. This TCR came from a woman aged 55-70 years with active or convalescent COVID-19. The chain couples TRBV27 to TRBJ2-2, with a tentative D call TRBD2 (6 bases). The CDR3 sequence is CASRLAARSNTGELFF. CDR3 sequence (DNA): TGTGCCTCCCGTTTAGCGGCCAGATCGAACACCGGGGAGCTGTTTTTT.